This T cell receptor beta chain was observed in a study of T cell responses to AZD1222 COVID-19 vaccine. Study-level results: Researchers took repertoire samples only after the peak T cell response had come. Recipients of AZD1222 seropositive at baseline numbered only 6 or 7. The donors showed a predominance of white British ancestry and of females, with possible underestimation of clonal diversity.

Analysis merged second doses at about 4 or about 12 weeks. V dropped 4 bases and J dropped 0; count of bases not matched to a gene: 3. Germline assignment: CDR1 KGHSY and CDR2 FQNENV. The CDR3 loop spans 15 amino acids. Measured with immunoSEQ multiplex PCR; TCRdb has only the in-frame clones, and not every one. Of about 93,000 clones listed, 85% to 90% were seen once; the top ten hold about 2.4%. Comments on this clone: Antigen specificity is unknown.

This sample comprised peripheral blood, obtained 28 days after the second AZD1222 dose. The receptor comes from an adult who received the AZD1222 COVID-19 vaccine. The gene calls are TRBV16 and TRBJ1-5; TRBD1 aligns across 7 bases. The CDR3 sequence: CASSPGTDSNQPQHF. The CDR3, as DNA: TGTGCCAGCAGCCCAGGGACAGATAGCAATCAGCCCCAGCATTTT.